This is a list of T cell receptor beta chains from one sample in a study of post-analysis software for immune sequencing data. One entry per CDR3 protein, called by TCRdb with MiXCR from the PCR reads. This table holds fewer than 900,000 distinct CDR3 sequences, around 42% found once. The source material was blood. The origin of the receptors is a girl between 10 and 17 years old with multiple sclerosis. The CDR3 runs from the conserved cysteine through the conserved F or W. D genes are given only for firm matches. A row's size may be missing; if present it is once, few, many or a size class.

TRBJ2-1,TRBV9,-,-,TGTGCCAGCAGCGTAGGGGTGCGGGATGTGATTTATGAGCAGTTCTTC,CASSVGVRDVIYEQFF
TRBJ2-3,TRBV29-1,TRBD2,-,TGCAGCGCTTCGACTAGCGGGAGCACAGATACGCAGTATTTT,CSASTSGSTDTQYF
TRBJ2-2,TRBV25-1,-,-,TGTGCCAGCAGTGAATTCGTGGCTACCGGGGAGCTGTTTTTT,CASSEFVATGELFF
TRBJ2-5,TRBV29-1,-,many,TGCAGCGTTGAAAAAGTAACGGGGGTGGGGGAGACCCAGTACTTC,CSVEKVTGVGETQYF
TRBJ2-4,TRBV12-5,TRBD1,-,TGTGCTAGTGGTTTGGGGACAGGGGGCCCCCAGGAAAACATTCAGTACTTC,CASGLGTGGPQENIQYF
TRBJ2-1,TRBV20-1,-,few,TGCAGTGCCCCGCCCGCTAATGAGCAGTTCTTC,CSAPPANEQFF
TRBJ1-2,TRBV4-1,-,-,TGCGCCAGCAGCCAAGGGCGTACGGAGAACTATGGCTACACCTTC,CASSQGRTENYGYTF
TRBJ2-4,TRBV14,TRBD1,-,TGTGCCAGCAGCCAAGGGTTTACAGGGGTAGCCAAAAACATTCAGTACTTC,CASSQGFTGVAKNIQYF
TRBJ2-6,TRBV27,TRBD2,-,TGTGCCAGCAGTCGGACTAGCGGGACCTCTGGGGCCAACGTCCCGACTTTC,CASSRTSGTSGANVPTF
TRBJ2-4,TRBV24-1,-,few,TGTGCCACCAGTGGAGCCAAAAACATTCAGTACTTC,CATSGAKNIQYF
TRBJ1-2,TRBV3-1,-,few,TGTGCCAGCAGCCAAGATGGGGGGCGAGGAGGCTACACCTTC,CASSQDGGRGGYTF
TRBJ1-2,TRBV5-1,TRBD1,once,TGCGCCAGCAGCCTCCTGACAGGGGAAGGCTACACCTTC,CASSLLTGEGYTF
TRBJ2-1,TRBV11-1,TRBD2,-,TGTGCCAGCAGCTTAGGGGGAAGCGGGCCGGCGACTAGCGGGAGGGGGTTCGATGAGCAGTTCTTC,CASSLGGSGPATSGRGFDEQFF
TRBJ2-7,TRBV20-1,-,few,TGCAGTGCTAGGCAGGTTCGACTAAACCTTTACGAGCAGTACTTC,CSARQVRLNLYEQYF
TRBJ2-5,TRBV14,-,-,TGTGCCAGCAGCCAACCCTCGAGGCGGGACCACCAAGAGACCCAGTACTTC,CASSQPSRRDHQETQYF
TRBJ2-3,TRBV12-3/TRBV12-4,-,-,TGTGCCAGCAGTTTTCAGGGGTCAGATACGCAGTATTTT,CASSFQGSDTQYF
TRBJ2-1,TRBV20-1,-,-,TGCAGTGCTAGAGGCCTAAAGGTGCAGTTCTTC,CSARGLKVQFF
TRBJ2-7,TRBV6-5,TRBD2,few,TGTGCCAGCAGCGTACTAGCGGGAGGGTCCTACGAGCAGTACTTC,CASSVLAGGSYEQYF
TRBJ2-1,TRBV24-1,TRBD2,-,TGTGCCACCAGTGGGAGCGGGAGTGGAAATGAGCAGTTCTTC,CATSGSGSGNEQFF
TRBJ2-2,TRBV7-9,-,once,TGTGCCAGCAGTCATAGGGACCTGAACACCGGGGAGCTGTTTTTT,CASSHRDLNTGELFF
TRBJ2-1,TRBV7-3,-,-,TGTGCCAGCAGCTTAACCCCTTTTGGCGAGCAGTTCTTC,CASSLTPFGEQFF
TRBJ2-5,TRBV5-1,-,-,TGCGCCAGCAGCCCGCTGCGGAACCAAGAGACCCAGTACTTC,CASSPLRNQETQYF
TRBJ2-7,TRBV7-6,TRBD2,few,TGTGCCAGCAGCTTAAGTTTGCGGGAGGGTGACGAGCAGTACTTC,CASSLSLREGDEQYF
TRBJ2-5,TRBV7-8,TRBD2,-,TGTGCCAGCAGCCTGAAGACTAGCGGGATACAAGAGACCCAGTACTTC,CASSLKTSGIQETQYF
TRBJ2-3,TRBV10-3,TRBD1,-,TGTGCCATCAGTGAGTCGGGGGACAGGGGCACAGATACGCAGTATTTT,CAISESGDRGTDTQYF
TRBJ2-6,TRBV7-9,TRBD1,-,TGTGCCAGCAGCCCAGGACAGGGGGCAACCGGGGCCAACGTCCTGACTTTC,CASSPGQGATGANVLTF
TRBJ1-2,TRBV12-3/TRBV12-4,-,-,TGTGCCAGCAGTTTAATATCTAACTATGGCTACACCTTC,CASSLISNYGYTF
TRBJ2-1,TRBV10-3,TRBD2,-,TGTGCCATCAGTGAGTCGCGGCTAGCGGGGTCCTACAATGAGCAGTTCTTC,CAISESRLAGSYNEQFF
TRBJ2-1,TRBV14,-,many,TGTGCCAGCAGCCCCTTGACTAGGAATGTGGATGAGCAGTTCTTC,CASSPLTRNVDEQFF
TRBJ1-5,TRBV15,TRBD1,few,TGTGCCACCAGCAGGGACAGGGCGAATCAGCCCCAGCATTTT,CATSRDRANQPQHF